The clone carrying this TCR beta chain showed up just a few times. Its antigen is undetermined. This specimen comes from a study of T cells in Graves' hyperthyroidism and ophthalmopathy. Overall study: Any treatment followed the collection of peripheral blood at initial diagnosis. Findings and caveats of the study: Most thyroid clonotypes expanded above 0.001 were also detected in blood.

TCR beta CDR3 regions were amplified from RNA transcripts. First-round RT-PCR targeting the TCR CDR3 was performed with the HTBI primer set. TCRdb re-called the multiplex PCR reads with MiXCR, one entry per CDR3 protein. Of about 560,000 distinct CDR3 sequences in the sample, roughly 14% were seen once. Per germline, CDR1 SGDLS and CDR2 YYNGEE. V shed 2 bases and J 6 bases; nucleotides not matched to a gene: 7. The CDR3 is 14 amino acids. Sequences were obtained from blood. The TCR originated in a woman in her thirties with Graves' hyperthyroidism. This chain connects TRBV9 to TRBJ2-7, with TRBD2 identical over 8 bases. CDR3 residues: CASSVSGMTREQYF. CDR3 nucleotides: TGTGCCAGCAGCGTTAGCGGGATGACTCGCGAGCAGTACTTC.